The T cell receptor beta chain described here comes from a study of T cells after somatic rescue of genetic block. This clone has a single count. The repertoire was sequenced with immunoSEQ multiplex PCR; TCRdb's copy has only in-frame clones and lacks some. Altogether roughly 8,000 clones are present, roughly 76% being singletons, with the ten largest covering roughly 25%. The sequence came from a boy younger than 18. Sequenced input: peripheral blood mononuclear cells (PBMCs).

In DNA, the CDR3 is TGTGCCAGCAGTTTCCCGAGTCACAGGTTTGAGACCCAGTACTTC. Amino acid sequence: CASSFPSHRFETQYF. This chain connects TRBV7-9 to TRBJ2-5; TRBD1 is a possible D gene (5 bases). Trimming removed 6 bases at V and 5 bases at J, with 19 bases between. Germline V lookup: CDR1 SEHNR, CDR2 FQNEAQ (reference sequence). This CDR3 contains 15 residues.